This T cell receptor (beta chain) was identified in a study of blood T cell repertoires in COVID-19. Germline V gene sequence: CDR1 SEHNR, CDR2 FQNEAQ (reference sequence). The length of the CDR3 is 15 residues. Losses at the gene ends were 2 bases for V and 6 bases for J; bases not matched to a gene: 9. Method: immunoSEQ multiplex PCR; TCRdb's copy keeps in-frame clones and lacks some. The sample includes around 200,000 clones, about 86% of them seen just once. The J gene is TRBJ1-2, the V gene TRBV7-9; TRBD1 matches 7 bases. The clonotype was recovered from a woman in her 50s in a cohort exposed to, infected with or recovered from COVID-19 (not recorded which). Sequenced input: PBMCs or T cells enriched from blood (not recorded which). DNA of the CDR3: TGTGCCAGCAGCTTATTGAGCTGGGACAGTCATGGCTACACCTTC. Translation gives CASSLLSWDSHGYTF.